This TCR beta chain was found in a study of T cell clones after liver transplantation. The CDR3 has 16 residues. Deletions cut 4 bases from V and 3 bases from J, with 15 bases between. CDR1 LNHDA and CDR2 SQIVND come from the germline V gene (reference sequence). The protocol was immunoSEQ multiplex PCR, while the TCRdb copy is restricted to in-frame clones and leaves out a portion. This sample yields over 90,000 clones, of which around four fifths are seen a single time; approximately 3% belongs to the top ten. This chain connects TRBV19 to TRBJ2-2; D is perhaps TRBD2 (5 bases). This specimen consisted of CD4+ T cells from blood, obtained 47 months after liver transplant. The clonotype originates from a human patient who received a liver transplant. Some T cells may be transferred from the graft donor. CDR3 in amino acids: CASSSGLLAYTGELFF. CDR3 DNA sequence: TGTGCCAGTAGTAGCGGGCTCTTGGCATACACCGGGGAGCTGTTTTTT.